One and the same sample provided the 25 T cell receptor beta chains below, sequenced in a study of cytomegalovirus exposure and HLA in healthy donors. Produced via immunoSEQ multiplex PCR; TCRdb's table is partial and in-frame only. The table records about 130,000 clones, approximately 90% of them present only once. Sequenced sample: PBMCs. The origin of the receptors is a woman aged 25 to 39 in good health and CMV-seropositive.

The genes are TRBV9 and TRBJ2-5, with D possibly matching TRBD2 (6 bases). Trimming cost V 3 bases and J 2 bases, with 20 bases left between them. Looked up from germline, CDR1 is SGDLS and CDR2 is YYNGEE. This CDR3 is 17 amino acids long. The CDR3 DNA is TGTGCCAGCAGCGAGGGGACTTCACACCATCGACAAGAGACCCAGTACTTC. As protein: CASSEGTSHHRQETQYF. Full variable domain (remainder filled in from reference TRBV9 and TRBJ2-5): DSGVTQTPKHLITATGQRVTLRCSPRSGDLSVYWYQQSLDQGLQFLIQYYNGEERAKGNILERFSAQQFPDLHSELNLSSLELGDSALYFCASSEGTSHHRQETQYFGPGTRLLVL.

The chain carries TRBV7-7 and TRBJ2-5; D might be TRBD2 (6 bases). V lost 5 bases to trimming and J lost 5 bases, with 15 bases between them. The CDR3 loop spans 14 amino acids. The germline V gene encodes CDR1 SSHAT and CDR2 FNYEAQ (reference sequence). The DNA for the CDR3 is TGTGCCAGCAGCCCCGGGGGAGGAATGGAGACCCAGTACTTC. This encodes CASSPGGGMETQYF.

The V and J genes are TRBV11-2 and TRBJ1-3; no reliable D call. Looked up from germline, CDR1 is SGHAT and CDR2 is FQNNGV. The V and J ends lost 4 bases and 0 bases respectively, with 16 bases between them. The CDR3 contains 17 residues. The DNA of the CDR3 is TGTGCCAGCAGCTCACTCAAGCCCGAGAACTCTGGAAACACCATATATTTT. Residues: CASSSLKPENSGNTIYF. Complete variable domain (other parts from reference TRBV11-2 and TRBJ1-3): EAGVAQSPRYKIIEKRQSVAFWCNPISGHATLYWYQQILGQGPKLLIQFQNNGVVDDSQLPKDRFSAERLKGVDSTLKIQPAKLEDSAVYLCASSSLKPENSGNTIYFGEGSWLTVV.

The gene calls are TRBV9 and TRBJ1-2, with 7 nucleotides matching TRBD1. CDR1 and CDR2 from the germline V gene are SGDLS and YYNGEE. The CDR3 contains 17 residues. V was clipped by 0 bases and J by 2 bases; unmatched bases: 10. The CDR3 nucleotides are TGTGCCAGCAGCGTAGCTCCCGGGACAGATTGGAACTATGGCTACACCTTC. Translated: CASSVAPGTDWNYGYTF. The full variable domain, with the rest looked up from reference TRBV9 and TRBJ1-2, is DSGVTQTPKHLITATGQRVTLRCSPRSGDLSVYWYQQSLDQGLQFLIQYYNGEERAKGNILERFSAQQFPDLHSELNLSSLELGDSALYFCASSVAPGTDWNYGYTFGSGTRLTVV.

The V and J genes are TRBV2 and TRBJ2-7; weak D call: TRBD2 (5 bases). Per the germline V gene, CDR1 is SNHLY and CDR2 is FYNNEI. The CDR3 loop spans 13 amino acids. V was clipped by 6 bases and J by 0 bases, with 9 bases between them. The CDR3 DNA follows: TGTGCCAGCAGAGCTAGCACCTCCTACGAGCAGTACTTC. Translated: CASRASTSYEQYF.

V usage is TRBV5-1 and J usage is TRBJ1-1; D not resolved. Germline V gives CDR1 SGHRS, CDR2 YFSETQ. The length of the CDR3 is 14 residues. V lost 4 bases and J lost 5, with 15 bases in between. In DNA form, the CDR3 reads TGCGCCAGCAGCACAACGGGGAAAAGGACTGAAGCTTTCTTT. Protein: CASSTTGKRTEAFF.

The chain combines TRBV28 with TRBJ1-4; D not resolved. Trimming removed 6 bases from V and 7 bases from J, with 9 bases in between. This CDR3 is built from 12 residues. Germline values: CDR1 MDHEN, CDR2 SYDVKM. As DNA, the CDR3 is TGTGCCAGCAGGGGCTTAGGTGAAAAACTGTTTTTT. Its translation is CASRGLGEKLFF.

This chain connects TRBV7-9 to TRBJ2-3, with D possibly being TRBD2 (5 bases). V was cut by 5 bases and J by 5 bases, with 11 bases left in between. This CDR3 is built from 13 residues. Per germline, CDR1 SEHNR and CDR2 FQNEAQ (reference sequence). CDR3 nucleotide sequence: TGTGCCAGCAGCGGCTGGACTGGAGATACGCAGTATTTT. Protein product: CASSGWTGDTQYF.

The chain recombines TRBV27 with TRBJ2-7; D call uncertain. CDR1 is MNHEY and CDR2 is SMNVEV in the germline V gene (reference sequence). The CDR3 extends over 14 amino acids. V was cut by 6 bases and J by 3 bases, with 15 bases left in between. CDR3 in amino acids: CASRKSVAIYEQYF. Written as DNA, the CDR3 is TGTGCCAGCAGGAAATCGGTAGCCATCTACGAGCAGTACTTC.

The genes are TRBV13 and TRBJ2-7; tentatively, D is TRBD1 (6 bases). Germline CDR1 PRHDT, CDR2 FYEKMQ (reference sequence). There are 14 residues in the CDR3. V lost 5 bases and J lost 2, with 13 bases in between. The CDR3 is CASSLRDNTYEQYF. The CDR3 DNA sequence: TGTGCCAGCAGCCTAAGGGACAATACCTACGAGCAGTACTTC.

This rearrangement joins TRBV2 to TRBJ2-3; TRBD2 matches 10 bases. The CDR3 runs 17 residues. Germline trimming cut 7 bases from V and 5 bases from J; bases unmatched to any gene: 15. Germline lookup yields CDR1 SNHLY and CDR2 FYNNEI. CDR3 in DNA: TGTGCCAGCAATTATAATGGGGCTAGCGGGAGTAGAGATACGCAGTATTTT. Protein: CASNYNGASGSRDTQYF.

The chain couples TRBV6-1 to TRBJ2-5, with a possible D match to TRBD2 (5 bases). V lost 0 bases to trimming and J lost 9 bases, with 11 bases between them. Germline-derived CDR1 and CDR2 are MNHNS and SASEGT. This CDR3 is 13 amino acids long. CDR3 sequence (DNA): TGTGCCAGCAGTGAAGCGTACCCGGGGTCCCAGTACTTC. Translation gives CASSEAYPGSQYF.

The chain employs TRBV12-5 and TRBJ2-1, with 9 bases identical to TRBD2. Germline CDR1 is LGHNT and CDR2 is FRNRAP. The length of the CDR3 is 16 residues. V was pared by 0 bases and J by 7 bases, with 7 bases of the junction left unmatched. The CDR3 here is CASGLVTSGGGNEQFF. CDR3 coding DNA: TGTGCTAGTGGTTTGGTGACTAGCGGCGGCGGAAATGAGCAGTTCTTC.

The chain has TRBV11-2 and TRBJ2-7; TRBD2 agrees at 11 bases. Losses at the gene ends were 5 bases for V and 2 bases for J; bases not matched to a gene: 11. Per germline, CDR1 SGHAT and CDR2 FQNNGV. CDR3 length: 17 amino acids. CDR3 DNA: TGTGCCAGCAGCGACCCGGGACTAGCGGCGCTAACCTACGAGCAGTACTTC. Its protein product is CASSDPGLAALTYEQYF.

The chain joins TRBV7-6 to TRBJ2-1; 7 bases fit TRBD2. The length of the CDR3 is 17 residues. Germline loops: CDR1 SGHVS, CDR2 FNYEAQ. V was pared by 0 bases and J by 3 bases, with 8 bases of the junction left unmatched. Here the CDR3 reads CASSLASGWEVYNEQFF. The CDR3 DNA is TGTGCCAGCAGCTTAGCTAGCGGGTGGGAGGTCTACAATGAGCAGTTCTTC.

The V call is TRBV5-4, the J call TRBJ2-3; possible D gene TRBD1, 5 bases. The CDR3 covers 14 residues. The germline gives CDR1 SGHNT, CDR2 YYREEE (reference sequence). The germline V and J ends were trimmed by 2 bases and 3 bases, with 10 bases remaining between them. The chain's CDR3 is CASSFQGSTDTQYF. CDR3 sequence (DNA): TGTGCCAGCAGCTTTCAGGGATCGACAGATACGCAGTATTTT. Full variable domain (remainder filled in from reference TRBV5-4 and TRBJ2-3): ETGVTQSPTHLIKTRGQQVTLRCSSQSGHNTVSWYQQALGQGPQFIFQYYREEENGRGNFPPRFSGLQFPNYSSELNVNALELDDSALYLCASSFQGSTDTQYFGPGTRLTVL.

The CDR3 sequence: CASGTSGSWDTQYF. The DNA of the CDR3 is TGTGCCAGCGGAACTAGCGGGAGTTGGGATACGCAGTATTTT. The chain joins TRBV9 to TRBJ2-3, with 11 bases fitting TRBD2. Trimming removed 7 bases from V and 6 bases from J; junction bases left unmatched: 7. CDR3 length equals 14 residues. Germline assignment: CDR1 SGDLS and CDR2 YYNGEE.

The chain is built from TRBV7-9 and TRBJ2-7; D may be TRBD1 (6 bases). The CDR3 consists of 16 residues. Germline V gene data show CDR1 as SEHNR and CDR2 as FQNEAQ (reference sequence). Trimming removed 6 bases at V and 0 bases at J, with 18 bases between. The CDR3: CASREIPQGISYEQYF. In DNA form, the CDR3 reads TGTGCCAGCAGAGAAATCCCACAGGGAATCTCCTACGAGCAGTACTTC.

This clone occurred once. The chain employs TRBV5-6 and TRBJ2-5; 7 nucleotides agree with TRBD2. The CDR3 length is 16 residues. The germline gives CDR1 SGHDT, CDR2 YYEEEE. After removal of 5 bases from V and 0 bases from J, the junction contained 10 bases not matched to a gene. The CDR3 nucleotides read TGTGCCAGCAGATACAAACTCGGGACTAACCAAGAGACCCAGTACTTC. This codes for CASRYKLGTNQETQYF.

The chain carries TRBV5-1 and TRBJ2-5; D possibly corresponds to TRBD1 (5 bases). V was cut by 0 bases and J by 4 bases, with 16 bases left in between. In germline, CDR1 is SGHRS, CDR2 YFSETQ. There are 16 residues in the CDR3. The CDR3 coding sequence is TGCGCCAGCAGCTTGGTGAAGGGGCCAGGTCGAGAGACCCAGTACTTC. This translates into CASSLVKGPGRETQYF.

This chain connects TRBV2 to TRBJ1-2; D is ambiguous. CDR1 and CDR2 (germline): SNHLY, FYNNEI. The CDR3 is 14 residues long. The V end lost 6 bases, the J end lost 7 bases, and 18 bases lay between the germline ends. The CDR3 loop reads CASSLTAGGAGYTF. CDR3 sequence (DNA): TGTGCCAGCAGCCTCACTGCCGGCGGCGCTGGCTACACCTTC.

This chain links TRBV5-4 with TRBJ2-6; D possibly corresponds to TRBD2 (7 bases). There are 18 residues in the CDR3. CDR1 is SGHNT and CDR2 is YYREEE in the germline V gene (reference sequence). Trimming took off 0 bases at V and 0 bases at J, with 13 bases between the two ends. The CDR3 loop reads CASSLVQGGGSGANVLTF. The CDR3 DNA reads as TGTGCCAGCAGCTTGGTCCAGGGAGGGGGCTCTGGGGCCAACGTCCTGACTTTC.

The V call is TRBV28, the J call TRBJ2-7; D is perhaps TRBD2 (5 bases). The CDR3 has 16 amino acids. In germline, CDR1 is MDHEN, CDR2 SYDVKM. The V and J ends lost 8 bases and 1 base respectively, with 21 bases between them. The DNA for the CDR3 is TGTGCCAGCCGGTGGAGCGGAAGCCGCGCTTCCTACGAGCAGTACTTC. This codes for CASRWSGSRASYEQYF.

The chain uses TRBV4-2 and TRBJ2-1, with 10 positions matching TRBD2. The CDR3 totals 15 residues. Germline V lookup: CDR1 LGHNA, CDR2 YNFKEQ. Losses at the gene ends were 1 base for V and 8 bases for J; bases not matched to a gene: 5. CDR3 in amino acids: CASSQASGGAYEQFF. The CDR3 nucleotides are TGTGCCAGCAGCCAAGCAAGCGGGGGGGCGTATGAGCAGTTCTTC.

The genes are TRBV7-3 and TRBJ2-7, with 7 bases that match TRBD2. CDR1 and CDR2 (germline): SGHTA, FQGTGA. The CDR3 loop spans 13 amino acids. V shed 3 bases, J shed 6 bases, and the junction held 5 bases outside the gene matches. The CDR3 protein is CASSFGGSAEQYF. The CDR3, as DNA: TGTGCCAGCAGCTTCGGCGGGAGTGCCGAGCAGTACTTC.